This T cell receptor (beta chain) was documented in a study of cytomegalovirus exposure and HLA in healthy donors. Study-wide points: Some V segments could not be told apart, so they were left out, TRBV6-2 and TRBV6-3 among them.

Only a few counts were recorded for this clone. Its antigen remains unidentified. CDR3 length equals 16 residues. Trimming cost V 4 bases and J 5 bases; bases outside gene matches: 5. Germline V gene sequence: CDR1 SGHRS, CDR2 YFSETQ. The PCR employed 60 Vbeta primers together with 13 Jbeta primers. The data were produced by immunoSEQ multiplex PCR, yet TCRdb's version contains in-frame clones alone and is incomplete. The data hold fewer than 140,000 clones, with approximately 79% observed a single time. Input material: PBMCs. The sequence was collected from a man between 60 and 70 years old in good health and CMV-seronegative. The chain employs TRBV5-1 and TRBJ2-1, with 14 bases aligning to TRBD2. This chain's CDR3 is CASSPGLAGGHNEQFF. As DNA, the CDR3 is TGCGCCAGCAGCCCCGGACTAGCGGGGGGACACAATGAGCAGTTCTTC. Supplemented by reference TRBV5-1 and TRBJ2-1, the full variable domain reads KAGVTQTPRYLIKTRGQQVTLSCSPISGHRSVSWYQQTPGQGLQFLFEYFSETQRNKGNFPGRFSGRQFSNSRSEMNVSTLELGDSALYLCASSPGLAGGHNEQFFGPGTRLTVL.